This entry is about one T cell receptor beta chain. Its antigen is not identified. The iRepertoire nested amplicon-rescue multiplex PCR amplified TCR alpha and beta CDR3s from RNA. One entry per CDR3 protein results from TCRdb running MiXCR on the multiplex PCR reads. This sample has around 390,000 distinct CDR3 sequences, with about 40% found just once. The trim removed 7 bases at V and 5 bases at J, leaving 10 bases unmatched. The CDR3 extends over 13 amino acids. Germline V lookup: CDR1 SQVTM, CDR2 ANQGSEA. The data derive from a study of glioma-infiltrating T cells. Study at large: Low-grade gliomas were grade II; glioblastomas were grade IV at initial diagnosis. Points from the study as a whole: Gliomas, especially low-grade, showed above-expected tissue-blood divergence; non-neoplastic patients showed below. Patients with low tissue-blood divergence carried a signature set of shared blood CDR3 motifs.

The sequencing sample was made of glioma tissue, nonneoplastic brain tissue, or PBMCs (not recorded which). The genes are TRBV29-1 and TRBJ1-2, with 7 bases aligning to TRBD1. The TCR originated in a human donor with low-grade glioma or glioblastoma, undergoing nonglioma brain surgery, or in good health (not recorded which). CDR3 region: CSANTGVQYGYTF. As DNA, the CDR3 is TGCAGCGCTAACACAGGGGTTCAGTATGGCTACACCTTC.